This T cell receptor (beta chain) derives from a study of cytomegalovirus exposure and HLA in healthy donors. Study findings and constraints: A cluster of highly shared sequence variants was likely a sequencing artifact.

Germline assignment: CDR1 SGHAT and CDR2 FQNNGV. With 1 base removed from V and 0 bases from J, the gap between germline ends came to 13 bases. The CDR3 is 17 residues long. With 60 Vbeta and 13 Jbeta primers, the PCR was carried out. The method was immunoSEQ multiplex PCR; TCRdb's version includes in-frame clones alone and lacks a portion of them. The data contain some 80,000 clones, about four fifths of them singletons. Notes on this clone: Its antigen remains unidentified.

The sequencing input was PBMCs. V is TRBV11-2 and J is TRBJ1-3; D gene ambiguous. This clonotype was obtained from a middle-aged man in good health and CMV-seronegative. Here the CDR3 reads CASSLVTFSVSGNTIYF. The CDR3 DNA reads as TGTGCCAGCAGCTTAGTAACATTCAGTGTCTCTGGAAACACCATATATTTT.